The rows below give T cell receptor beta chains drawn from one sample of a study of T cell responses to AZD1222 COVID-19 vaccine. Method: immunoSEQ multiplex PCR; TCRdb's copy keeps in-frame clones and lacks some. The table records roughly 99,000 clones, around nine tenths of them present only once. The sequencing here drew on peripheral blood, taken 28 days after the second AZD1222 dose. These receptors all stem from an adult who received the AZD1222 COVID-19 vaccine. CDR3s include the opening cysteine and the closing phenylalanine or tryptophan. D genes are given only for firm matches. Only some rows state a clone size, as once, few, many or a class for expanded clones.

clone_size | j_call | d_call | v_call | cdr3_nt | cdr3_aa
- | TRBJ1-1 | TRBD1 | TRBV5-1 | TGCGCCAGCCGCGACAGGGGGCGCACTGAAGCTTTCTTT | CASRDRGRTEAFF
- | TRBJ1-3 | TRBD1 | TRBV6-5 | TGTGCCAGCAGTTTACAGGGGGCTGGAAACACCATATATTTT | CASSLQGAGNTIYF
- | TRBJ2-1 | - | TRBV19 | TGTGCCAGTAGTATAGGAGGGCCTGAGCAGTTCTTC | CASSIGGPEQFF
- | TRBJ1-2 | TRBD1 | TRBV6-1 | TGTGCCAGCAGTGAACGACAGGGGGCCACCTTC | CASSERQGATF
- | TRBJ1-4 | - | TRBV5-1 | TGCGCCAGCAGCTTGGGGGGATCAGGTGAAAAACTGTTTTTT | CASSLGGSGEKLFF
- | TRBJ2-7 | TRBD2 | TRBV15 | TGTGCCACCAGCAGAGCTAGCGGTGGCCGGTACGAGCAGTACTTC | CATSRASGGRYEQYF
- | TRBJ1-1 | - | TRBV4-1 | TGCGCCAGCACGATGGACAATGCCCTTAAGGGGAACACTGAAGCTTTCTTT | CASTMDNALKGNTEAFF
- | TRBJ1-5 | - | TRBV30 | TGTGCCTGGAGTGTACGGGGTGGTCAGCCCCAGCATTTT | CAWSVRGGQPQHF
once | TRBJ1-2 | - | TRBV6-5 | TGTGCCAGCAGCCCGACAGGACTTCTTAACTATGGCTACACCTTC | CASSPTGLLNYGYTF
- | TRBJ1-1 | TRBD1 | TRBV30 | TGTGCCTGGAATCGGGACAGCAGGACTGAAGCTTTCTTT | CAWNRDSRTEAFF
- | TRBJ1-6 | - | TRBV30 | TGTGCCGGGGGTAGTACCGAGGATTCACCCCTCCACTTT | CAGGSTEDSPLHF
- | TRBJ2-1 | TRBD2 | TRBV11-3 | TGTGCCAGCAGCTTAGGAACTAGCGGCTACAATGAGCAGTTCTTC | CASSLGTSGYNEQFF
- | TRBJ1-1 | - | TRBV29-1 | TGCAGCGTTGTTGACACTCTGGACACTGAAGCTTTCTTT | CSVVDTLDTEAFF
- | TRBJ2-3 | - | TRBV6-5 | TGTGCCAGCAGTTTAGAGGTAGATACGCAGTATTTT | CASSLEVDTQYF
- | TRBJ2-7 | - | TRBV7-9 | TGTGCCAGCAGCTTAGATGGGGGCCCCTACGAGCAGTACTTC | CASSLDGGPYEQYF
- | TRBJ1-4 | TRBD1 | TRBV6-6 | TGTGCCAGCACCTCGGGGGGGACAGGGGTTGAAAAACTGTTTTTT | CASTSGGTGVEKLFF
once | TRBJ2-1 | TRBD2 | TRBV27 | TGTGCCACCCCCCGGGGGGGCGTCCACAATGAGCAGTTCTTC | CATPRGGVHNEQFF
- | TRBJ1-6 | TRBD1 | TRBV27 | TGTGCCAGCACCCTGACAGGGAGAGGATCACCCCTCCACTTT | CASTLTGRGSPLHF
once | TRBJ1-6 | - | TRBV6-5 | TGTGCCAGCAGTTACTCTGGAGGGGGAGGGGTATCACCCCTCCACTTT | CASSYSGGGGVSPLHF
- | TRBJ2-1 | - | TRBV24-1 | TGTGCCACCAGTGAACTCAGGGACCATGAGCAGTTCTTC | CATSELRDHEQFF
once | TRBJ1-2 | - | TRBV5-1 | TGCGCCAGCTGGGACGGGATGGGAGGCTACACCTTC | CASWDGMGGYTF
- | TRBJ2-3 | - | TRBV6-5 | TGTGCCAGCAGGGCAGGGGTTTCGAGGACAGATACGCAGTATTTT | CASRAGVSRTDTQYF
- | TRBJ1-2 | - | TRBV7-9 | TGTGCCAGCAGCTTAGACCGGTTATGGAGCTACACCTTC | CASSLDRLWSYTF
- | TRBJ1-4 | - | TRBV10-2 | TGCGCCACCGGGGTACCTAATGAAAAACTGTTTTTT | CATGVPNEKLFF
- | TRBJ1-1 | - | TRBV7-9 | TGTGCCAGCAGCTTAGCGGGAGGGAGGTACACTGAAGCTTTCTTT | CASSLAGGRYTEAFF
- | TRBJ2-6 | - | TRBV6-7 | TGTGCCAGCAGGATCCCACAGGGTCCCCGCTCTGGGGCCAACGTCCTGACTTTC | CASRIPQGPRSGANVLTF
- | TRBJ1-2 | - | TRBV5-6 | TGTGCCAGCAGCCTCCCGGGAGGTTCCTATGGCTACACCTTC | CASSLPGGSYGYTF
- | TRBJ1-1 | - | TRBV5-5 | TGTGCCAGCAGCTTGGCAGGGCAGGTGAACACTGAAGCTTTCTTT | CASSLAGQVNTEAFF
- | TRBJ1-1 | - | TRBV11-2 | TGTGCCAGCAACGTGGTGGGGGACCCTGAAGCTTTCTTT | CASNVVGDPEAFF
- | TRBJ1-6 | - | TRBV28 | TGTGCCAGCAGTTTGGGGCAGGGAACTTCACCCCTCCACTTT | CASSLGQGTSPLHF
- | TRBJ2-1 | TRBD2 | TRBV2 | TGTGCCAGCAGCCTAGGGACTAGCGAATACAATGAGCAGTTCTTC | CASSLGTSEYNEQFF
- | TRBJ1-1 | - | TRBV5-6 | TGTGCCAGCAGCTTGGGCGGGTCCGGAGGGGCTTTCTTT | CASSLGGSGGAFF
- | TRBJ2-2 | - | TRBV6-5 | TGTGCCAGCAGTCCCGGGACAATGAACACCGGGGAGCTGTTTTTT | CASSPGTMNTGELFF
- | TRBJ2-5 | - | TRBV3-1/TRBV3-2 | TGTGCCAGCAGCCAAGTCCGGGAAGGACCAGTAGGTCAAGAGACCCAGTACTTC | CASSQVREGPVGQETQYF
once | TRBJ2-5 | TRBD2 | TRBV5-4 | TGTGCCAGCAGCTTGAGACTAGCGGGACAAGAGACCCAGTACTTC | CASSLRLAGQETQYF
- | TRBJ2-2 | - | TRBV2 | TGTGCCAGCACTCAAGGGGGGGCAAGCACCGGGGAGCTGTTTTTT | CASTQGGASTGELFF
- | TRBJ2-1 | TRBD1 | TRBV9 | TGTGCCAGCAGCGGCAGGGGGCGACAGTACAATGAGCAGTTCTTC | CASSGRGRQYNEQFF
- | TRBJ2-5 | TRBD2 | TRBV5-1 | TGCGCCAGCAGCCCTGGGACTAGACAAGAGACCCAGTACTTC | CASSPGTRQETQYF
- | TRBJ2-2 | TRBD2 | TRBV7-6 | TGTGCCAGCAGCTCCTTAGCGGGTGCGAACACCGGGGAGCTGTTTTTT | CASSSLAGANTGELFF
- | TRBJ2-5 | TRBD2 | TRBV10-3 | TGTGCCATCAGTGATAGGGGTAGCGGGAGAAGAGAGACCCAGTACTTC | CAISDRGSGRRETQYF
- | TRBJ2-7 | TRBD1 | TRBV5-4 | TGTGCCAGCAGCCTGGACAGGGGGCAATCCTACGAGCAGTACTTC | CASSLDRGQSYEQYF
- | TRBJ1-2 | - | TRBV27 | TGTGCCAGCGGATCTAGCGCTAACTATGGCTACACCTTC | CASGSSANYGYTF
- | TRBJ1-4 | - | TRBV10-3 | TGTGCCATCAGTGTAGGGGGGGGTGAAAAACTGTTTTTT | CAISVGGGEKLFF
- | TRBJ2-7 | - | TRBV3-1/TRBV3-2 | TGTGCCAGCAGCCAGAGGGACTACGAGCAGTACTTC | CASSQRDYEQYF
- | TRBJ2-7 | - | TRBV3-1/TRBV3-2 | TGTGCCAGCAGCCAGGATATCTTTAACTCCTACGAGCAGTACTTC | CASSQDIFNSYEQYF
- | TRBJ1-1 | - | TRBV24-1 | TGTGCCACCAGCGAAAACAGGGCGGGAAAGACTGAAGCTTTCTTT | CATSENRAGKTEAFF
- | TRBJ1-1 | - | TRBV2 | TGTGCCAGCTGTGCCGGTATAGGCTCTGAAGCTTTCTTT | CASCAGIGSEAFF
- | TRBJ2-7 | - | TRBV7-2 | TGTGCCAGCAGCTTTTCGGCGGGTCCGCAATACGAGCAGTACTTC | CASSFSAGPQYEQYF
- | TRBJ2-1 | - | TRBV19 | TGTGCCAGTAGTCCCGGACAGAGCTCCTACAATGAGCAGTTCTTC | CASSPGQSSYNEQFF
- | TRBJ1-2 | TRBD1 | TRBV7-9 | TGTGCCAGCAGCCTTACAGGGGGGGACTATGGCTACACCTTC | CASSLTGGDYGYTF
- | TRBJ1-1 | TRBD1 | TRBV2 | TGTGCCAGTGGACAGGGGATAAACACTGAAGCTTTCTTT | CASGQGINTEAFF
- | TRBJ1-4 | TRBD1 | TRBV11-3 | TGTGCCAGCAGCCCGGGACAGCCCTTTAATGAAAAACTGTTTTTT | CASSPGQPFNEKLFF
- | TRBJ2-5 | - | TRBV7-2 | TGTGCCACCACTCGGGGGGCGGCAAAGACCCAGTACTTC | CATTRGAAKTQYF
- | TRBJ1-2 | TRBD1 | TRBV15 | TGTGCCACCAGCGGGGGGGCCTTACCGGGACAGCTTAACTATGGCTACACCTTC | CATSGGALPGQLNYGYTF
medium-sized | TRBJ2-5 | - | TRBV21-1 | TGTGCCAGCAGCCGGGGCGGGTTTGACCAAGAGACCCAGTACTTC | CASSRGGFDQETQYF
many | TRBJ1-2 | - | TRBV6-4 | TGTGCCAGCAGTCCTCGCCTGGACAGCTCCGATGGCTACACCTTC | CASSPRLDSSDGYTF
few | TRBJ2-7 | - | TRBV19 | TGTGCCAGTAGTACCTTCTGGGACCCAGGAGCCGAGCAGTACTTC | CASSTFWDPGAEQYF